This passage covers 31 T cell receptor beta chains from one sample sequenced in a study of T cells in Graves' hyperthyroidism and ophthalmopathy. The investigators amplified TCR beta CDR3 regions from RNA transcripts. RT-PCR in the first round (using the HTBI primer set) targeted the TCR CDR3. TCRdb re-called the multiplex PCR reads with MiXCR, one entry per CDR3 protein. This sample yields around 720,000 distinct CDR3 sequences, of which roughly 32% are seen a single time; less than 35% belongs to the top ten. Sequenced sample: blood. Receptors originate from a woman aged 35 to 49 with Graves' hyperthyroidism.

This clonotype was detected ten times or more. This rearrangement joins TRBV24-1 to TRBJ1-6; D is uncertain. This CDR3 contains 14 residues. The germline gives CDR1 KGHDR, CDR2 SFDVKD. V was cut by 9 bases and J by 0 bases, with 8 bases left in between. The CDR3 region has the DNA TGTGCCACCCCGTGGAGCTCCTATAATTCACCCCTCCACTTT. The encoded protein is CATPWSSYNSPLHF.

This clonotype was seen more than once but under ten times. The chain is built from TRBV7-2 and TRBJ2-7; D possibly uses TRBD1 or TRBD2 (6 bases each). V lost 6 bases and J lost 3, with 21 bases in between. The CDR3 sequence is 16 residues long. CDR1 SGHTA and CDR2 FQGNSA come from the germline V gene. Here the CDR3 DNA reads TGTGCCAGCAGTCAGGGGCCCCTAGCGCGGGACTACGAGCAGTACTTC. It specifies CASSQGPLARDYEQYF.

Turning to this clonotype: A single base separates this from a much larger clone, so it may be a read error. This CDR3 is missing its conserved last phenylalanine or tryptophan, likely due to a read error. CDR3: CASSRQNSGNTIYS. The CDR3 DNA follows: TGTGCCAGCAGCAGACAGAACTCTGGAAACACCATATATTCT. The chain is built from TRBV7-9 and TRBJ1-3, with D possibly TRBD1 on 5 matching bases. Trimming stripped 5 bases from V and 0 bases from J, with 8 bases between. CDR3 length equals 14 residues. Germline CDR1 and CDR2: SEHNR and FQNEAQ (reference sequence).

The table lists this clonotype with a count of one. At one of its ends the junction is not consistent with the germline gene, which may arise from a read error. V and J are TRBV4-3 and TRBJ2-6; 9 bases fit TRBD2. CDR1 is LGHNA and CDR2 is YSLEER in the germline V gene. The CDR3 is made up of 18 amino acids. The CDR3 DNA reads TGCGTCAGCAGCCCCGACCAAGCGGGAGGTCCTGGGGCCAACGTCCTGACTTTC. Protein: CVSSPDQAGGPGANVLTF.

This clonotype was picked up many times. The chain couples TRBV15 to TRBJ2-2, with 9 bases lining up with TRBD1. In germline, CDR1 is LNHNV, CDR2 YYDKDF (reference sequence). The CDR3 runs to 16 residues. The V gene end was trimmed by 3 bases and the J gene end by 4 bases; junction bases not matched to a gene: 6. The CDR3 coding sequence is TGTGCCACCAGCAGCGAACAGGGGGCCGGCACCGGGGAGCTGTTTTTT. As protein: CATSSEQGAGTGELFF.

This clonotype occurred many times. V and J are TRBV19 and TRBJ1-5, with D perhaps TRBD1 (5 bases). V lost 6 bases and J lost 5, with 11 bases in between. The CDR3 is 13 amino acids. Germline V lookup: CDR1 LNHDA, CDR2 SQIVND (reference sequence). CDR3 in amino acids: CASRGPSDQPQHF. The DNA for the CDR3 is TGTGCCAGTAGGGGACCCAGCGATCAGCCCCAGCATTTT.

The chain has TRBV20-1 and TRBJ2-2; tentatively, D is TRBD2 (6 bases). The CDR3 has 16 amino acids. CDR1 and CDR2 (germline): DFQATT, SNEGSKA (reference sequence). V was cut by 3 bases and J by 6 bases, with 20 bases left in between. The CDR3 DNA follows: TGCAGTGCTAGTACGCCCATCGGAGGGCCCCCCGGGGAGCTGTTTTTT. Protein: CSASTPIGGPPGELFF.

This clonotype was seen more than once but under ten times. The V gene is TRBV19, the J gene TRBJ1-1; D perhaps matches TRBD1 (6 bases). Per germline, CDR1 LNHDA and CDR2 SQIVND (reference sequence). Trimming stripped 6 bases from V and 11 bases from J, with 16 bases between. The CDR3 has 12 residues. CDR3 sequence: CASSEQGFGAFF. CDR3 nucleotide sequence: TGTGCCAGTAGCGAACAGGGATTTGGCGCTTTCTTT.

The genes are TRBV2 and TRBJ2-1; D not certain. Germline V CDR1 and CDR2: SNHLY, FYNNEI. V lost 5 bases, J lost 2 bases, and 16 bases lay in between. The CDR3 sequence is 16 residues long. The chain's CDR3 is CASSYSKVNAYNEQFF. Written as DNA, the CDR3 is TGTGCCAGCAGTTACTCGAAAGTTAATGCCTACAATGAGCAGTTCTTC. The complete variable domain, with remaining parts taken from reference TRBV2 and TRBJ2-1, reads EPEVTQTPSHQVTQMGQEVILRCVPISNHLYFYWYRQILGQKVEFLVSFYNNEISEKSEIFDDQFSVERPDGSNFTLKIRSTKLEDSAMYFCASSYSKVNAYNEQFFGPGTRLTVL.

This clonotype appeared a few times. The chain employs TRBV9 and TRBJ2-7; D is unclear. The CDR3 consists of 12 residues. Germline values: CDR1 SGDLS, CDR2 YYNGEE. Trimming left V 4 bases short and J 5 bases short, with 10 bases between. The CDR3 DNA is TGTGCCAGCAGCCAAGACCTCAACGAGCAGTACTTC. Amino acid sequence: CASSQDLNEQYF.

This clonotype was recorded a few times. The gene calls are TRBV6-5 and TRBJ2-7; D not resolved. The germline V gene encodes CDR1 MNHEY and CDR2 SVGAGI. The CDR3 is 14 residues long. Trimming shortened V by 10 bases and J by 2 bases, and 18 bases separated the two germline ends. DNA for the CDR3: TGTGCCACCCGTATTAGCTCTTTTACCTACGAGCAGTACTTC. Encoded protein: CATRISSFTYEQYF.

This sequence joins TRBV29-1 and TRBJ1-1; 9 bases agree with TRBD1. CDR1 SQVTM and CDR2 ANQGSEA come from the germline V gene. With 7 bases clipped from V and 4 bases from J, the junction kept 10 bases outside the gene matches. The CDR3 has 14 residues. The CDR3 DNA reads TGCAGCGCGTGGACAGGGGCCCTGAGCACTGAAGCTTTCTTT. Protein sequence: CSAWTGALSTEAFF.

The chain links TRBV5-4 to TRBJ2-6; 9 positions agree with TRBD1. CDR1 is SGHNT and CDR2 is YYREEE in the germline V gene (reference sequence). V trimming: 0 bases; J trimming: 12 bases; junction bases outside the gene matches: 13. This CDR3 is built from 17 residues. CDR3 residues: CASSLGGDRVLTRVLTF. The CDR3 DNA reads as TGTGCCAGCAGCTTGGGTGGGGACAGGGTATTAACCCGCGTCCTGACTTTC.

This clonotype has only a few counts. The chain joins TRBV14 to TRBJ1-4; 12 bases are shared with TRBD1. The CDR3 consists of 17 residues. Germline CDR1 is SGHDN and CDR2 is FVKESK. V lost 3 bases and J lost 5; bases outside the gene matches: 7. In DNA, the CDR3 is TGTGCCAGCAGCCATTGGGACAGGGGGCCTTCCAATGAAAAACTGTTTTTT. Protein sequence: CASSHWDRGPSNEKLFF.

The V and J genes are TRBV7-2 and TRBJ1-5; 7 nucleotides align to TRBD1. The length of the CDR3 is 13 residues. Germline loops: CDR1 SGHTA, CDR2 FQGNSA. V shed 1 base and J 11 bases; nucleotides not matched to a gene: 5. CDR3 loop: CASSLGRDRAQHF. For the CDR3, the DNA is TGTGCCAGCAGCTTAGGGAGGGACAGAGCCCAGCATTTT.

The chain joins TRBV2 to TRBJ2-5, with D unclear. Germline-derived CDR1 and CDR2 are SNHLY and FYNNEI. This CDR3 contains 12 residues. Trimming removed 6 bases at V and 7 bases at J, with 12 bases between. The CDR3 bases are TGTGCCAGCAGGTTACATGACGGGACCCAGTACTTC. The encoded protein is CASRLHDGTQYF. The full variable domain, its missing parts supplied by reference TRBV2 and TRBJ2-5, is EPEVTQTPSHQVTQMGQEVILRCVPISNHLYFYWYRQILGQKVEFLVSFYNNEISEKSEIFDDQFSVERPDGSNFTLKIRSTKLEDSAMYFCASRLHDGTQYFGPGTRLLVL.

Points on this clonotype: Since a much larger clone is just one base distant, this may be a read error. The chain carries TRBV12-3 or TRBV12-4 and TRBJ1-2; perhaps TRBD1 as D (5 bases). Deletions cut 7 bases from V and 0 bases from J, with 9 bases between. CDR3 length: 13 amino acids. The CDR3, as DNA: TGTGCCAGCAAACGGGGGGCTAACTATGGCTACACCTTC. It codes for CASKRGANYGYTF.

This chain uses TRBV29-1 with TRBJ2-5, with 10 nucleotides matching TRBD1. CDR1 and CDR2 from the germline V gene are SQVTM and ANQGSEA. The CDR3 length is 14 residues. The V gene end was trimmed by 8 bases and the J gene end by 7 bases; junction bases not matched to a gene: 13. The CDR3 coding sequence is TGCAGCTTACCAACGGGACAGGGGACGGGGACCCAGTACTTC. Translating it yields CSLPTGQGTGTQYF.

V is TRBV20-1 and J is TRBJ2-5, with 9 positions matching TRBD2. The germline V gene encodes CDR1 DFQATT and CDR2 SNEGSKA (reference sequence). V lost 3 bases and J lost 11; bases outside the gene matches: 13. This CDR3 spans 14 amino acids. CDR3 DNA sequence: TGCAGTGCTAGGGGTATAGCGGGGGAAGATACGCAGTACTTC. This translates into CSARGIAGEDTQYF.

The CDR3 nucleotides read TGTGCCAGCAGCCAAGATCTTTGGCGAAGCAATCAGCCCCAGCATTTT. It is translated as CASSQDLWRSNQPQHF. V and J are TRBV5-4 and TRBJ1-5; D is unresolved. The CDR3 totals 16 residues. CDR1 is SGHNT, CDR2 YYREEE, per germline (reference sequence). V was cut by 4 bases and J by 1 base, with 15 bases left in between.

Only a few counts were recorded for this clonotype. V is TRBV4-1 and J is TRBJ2-6, with D unresolved. Per germline, CDR1 MGHRA and CDR2 YSYEKL. Trimming took off 4 bases at V and 2 bases at J, with 9 bases between the two ends. The CDR3 is made up of 15 amino acids. In nucleotides, the CDR3 is TGCGCCAGCAGCCCCCGGCCGCCTGGGGCCAACGTCCTGACTTTC. Residues: CASSPRPPGANVLTF.

Regarding this clonotype: The DNA is left out, because the CDR3 cannot be placed on it with certainty; the CDR3 is given as TCRdb lists it. V usage is TRBV6-2 or TRBV6-3 and J usage is TRBJ2-2; the table's D gene call, TRBD1, was not cross checked with the DNA. Germline V lookup: CDR1 MNHEY, CDR2 SVGEGT. The CDR3 spans 20 residues, counting both ends. CDR3 sequence reads: CASSLYNVLTFGAGTGELFF.

This clonotype showed up just a few times. The gene calls are TRBV20-1 and TRBJ2-7, with unresolved D. V lost 6 bases to trimming and J lost 2 bases, with 11 bases between them. The germline gives CDR1 DFQATT, CDR2 SNEGSKA (reference sequence). The CDR3 has 12 amino acids. This CDR3 reads CSAPDKTYEQYF. The CDR3 DNA reads as TGCAGTGCCCCAGACAAAACCTACGAGCAGTACTTC.

The J gene is TRBJ1-1, the V gene TRBV19; D gene ambiguous. V was trimmed by 7 bases and J by 5 bases, leaving 14 bases between them. Germline V lookup: CDR1 LNHDA, CDR2 SQIVND (reference sequence). The CDR3 consists of 13 residues. The CDR3 nucleotides are TGTGCCAGTACCTGGACTCTGGCGACTGAAGCTTTCTTT. This gives the protein CASTWTLATEAFF. The full variable domain, rest sourced from reference TRBV19 and TRBJ1-1, is DGGITQSPKYLFRKEGQNVTLSCEQNLNHDAMYWYRQDPGQGLRLIYYSQIVNDFQKGDIAEGYSVSREKKESFPLTVTSAQKNPTAFYLCASTWTLATEAFFGQGTRLTVV.

The chain combines TRBV7-9 with TRBJ1-5; perhaps TRBD1 as D (6 bases). Germline V lookup: CDR1 SEHNR, CDR2 FQNEAQ (reference sequence). The CDR3 is made up of 13 amino acids. V was shortened by 3 bases and J by 5 bases, with 8 bases between the two germline ends. The CDR3 sequence is CASSFRQDQPQHF. The CDR3 nucleotides are TGTGCCAGCAGCTTTCGACAGGATCAGCCCCAGCATTTT.

Many counts were recorded for this clonotype. The chain uses TRBV2 and TRBJ1-5; D unresolved. This CDR3 contains 14 residues. The germline gives CDR1 SNHLY, CDR2 FYNNEI. V shed 4 bases and J shed 3 bases, with 10 bases lying between them. The CDR3 coding sequence is TGTGCCAGCAGTGGGGCATCGGACAATCAGCCCCAGCATTTT. Translated, it gives CASSGASDNQPQHF.

Details on this clonotype: Sequence at one end of the junction differs from germline and may be a read error. The chain uses TRBV5-1 and TRBJ1-2, with TRBD1 matching over 7 bases. This CDR3 is 15 amino acids long. Germline-derived CDR1 and CDR2 are SGHRS and YFSETQ. The CDR3 sequence: CASSLLSGTAYGYSF. DNA for the CDR3: TGCGCCAGCAGCTTGCTATCCGGGACAGCGTATGGCTACTCCTTC.

This clonotype was found a few times. This chain connects TRBV11-2 to TRBJ1-1, with a possible D match to TRBD1 (6 bases). The ends were cut back, 5 bases at V and 10 bases at J, with 17 bases in the middle. The CDR3 totals 13 residues. Germline-derived CDR1 and CDR2 are SGHAT and FQNNGV. CDR3 bases: TGTGCCAGCAGCGACACAGGGATTAGGGGAGCTTTCTTT. Protein product: CASSDTGIRGAFF.

This clonotype was counted only a few times. An end of the junction does not agree with germline; a read error may underlie this. The rearrangement joins TRBV11-2 to TRBJ2-2; D might be TRBD2 (5 bases). CDR1 and CDR2 (germline): SGHAT, FQNNGV. The CDR3 runs 14 residues. The CDR3 spells CASSVIRAAGEPFF. The CDR3 region has the DNA TGTGCCAGCAGCGTTATAAGGGCCGCCGGGGAGCCGTTTTTT.

The sample holds a few counts of this clonotype. The chain recombines TRBV3-1 with TRBJ2-6; D call uncertain. The V end lost 0 bases, the J end lost 0 bases, and 3 bases lay between the germline ends. This CDR3 spans 15 amino acids. The germline V gene has CDR1 LGHDT and CDR2 YNNKEL (reference sequence). The CDR3 DNA follows: TGTGCCAGCAGCCAAGACGTCTCTGGGGCCAACGTCCTGACTTTC. Translation gives CASSQDVSGANVLTF.

Worth noting for this clonotype: A much larger clone differs by one base, so this may be a read error. A read error is likely, as this CDR3 ends without the conserved phenylalanine or tryptophan. This rearrangement joins TRBV14 to TRBJ1-2; tentative D call: TRBD1 (5 bases). The CDR3 loop spans 13 amino acids. Trimming took off 5 bases at V and 2 bases at J, with 9 bases between the two ends. Germline values: CDR1 SGHDN, CDR2 FVKESK. CDR3 DNA: TGTGCCAGCAGCAGGACAACAAACTATGGCTACACCCTC. As protein: CASSRTTNYGYTL.